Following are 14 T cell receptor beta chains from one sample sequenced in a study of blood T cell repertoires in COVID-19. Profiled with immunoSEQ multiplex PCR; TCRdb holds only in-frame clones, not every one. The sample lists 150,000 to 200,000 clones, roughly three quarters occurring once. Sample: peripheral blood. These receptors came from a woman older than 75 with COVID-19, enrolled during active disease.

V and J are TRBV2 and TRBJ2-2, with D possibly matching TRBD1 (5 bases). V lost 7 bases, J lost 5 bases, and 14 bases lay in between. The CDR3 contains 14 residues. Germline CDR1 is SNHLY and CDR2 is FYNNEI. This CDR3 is CASKGQGSTGELFF. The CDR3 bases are TGTGCCAGCAAAGGGCAGGGTTCGACCGGGGAGCTGTTTTTT.

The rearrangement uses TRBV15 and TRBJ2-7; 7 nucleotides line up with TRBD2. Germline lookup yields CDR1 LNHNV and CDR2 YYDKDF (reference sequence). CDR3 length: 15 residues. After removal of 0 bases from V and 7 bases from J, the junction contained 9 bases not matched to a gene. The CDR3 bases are TGTGCCACCAGCAGAGATATAAGCGGGCGGGGGGAGCAGTACTTC. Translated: CATSRDISGRGEQYF.

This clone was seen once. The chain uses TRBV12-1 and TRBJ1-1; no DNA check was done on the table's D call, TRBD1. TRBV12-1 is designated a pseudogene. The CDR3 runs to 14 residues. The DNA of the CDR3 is TGTGCCAGCGCCTTTCCGACAGGGAACACTGAAGCTTTCTTT. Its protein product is CASAFPTGNTEAFF.

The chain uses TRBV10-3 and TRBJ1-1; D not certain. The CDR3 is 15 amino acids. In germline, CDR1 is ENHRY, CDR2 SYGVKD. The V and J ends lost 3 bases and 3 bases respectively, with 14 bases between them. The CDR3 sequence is CAISDPEGGHTEAFF. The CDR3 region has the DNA TGTGCCATCAGTGACCCGGAAGGTGGGCACACTGAAGCTTTCTTT.

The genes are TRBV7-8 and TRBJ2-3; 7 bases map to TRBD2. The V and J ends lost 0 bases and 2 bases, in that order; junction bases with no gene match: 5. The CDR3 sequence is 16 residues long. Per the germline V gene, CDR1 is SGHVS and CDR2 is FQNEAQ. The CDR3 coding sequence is TGTGCCAGCAGCTTAGCCAGGGCGGGAGTCACAGATACGCAGTATTTT. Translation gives CASSLARAGVTDTQYF. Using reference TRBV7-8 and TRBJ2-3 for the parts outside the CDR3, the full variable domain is GAGVSQSPRYKVAKRGQDVALRCDPISGHVSLFWYQQALGQGPEFLTYFQNEAQLDKSGLPSDRFFAERPEGSVSTLKIQRTQQEDSAVYLCASSLARAGVTDTQYFGPGTRLTVL.

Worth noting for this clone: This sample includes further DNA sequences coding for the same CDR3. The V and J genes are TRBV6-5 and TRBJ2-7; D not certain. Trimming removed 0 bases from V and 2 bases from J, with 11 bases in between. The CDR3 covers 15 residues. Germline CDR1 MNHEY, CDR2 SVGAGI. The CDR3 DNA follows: TGTGCCAGCAGTTACTCAGAGGCGGAAACCTACGAGCAGTACTTC. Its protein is CASSYSEAETYEQYF.

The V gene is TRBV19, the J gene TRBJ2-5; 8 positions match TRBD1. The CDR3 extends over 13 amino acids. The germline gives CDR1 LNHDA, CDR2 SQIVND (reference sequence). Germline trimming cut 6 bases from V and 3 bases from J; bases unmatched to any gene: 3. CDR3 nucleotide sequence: TGTGCCAGTAGCATGGACAGGGAAGAGACCCAGTACTTC. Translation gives CASSMDREETQYF.

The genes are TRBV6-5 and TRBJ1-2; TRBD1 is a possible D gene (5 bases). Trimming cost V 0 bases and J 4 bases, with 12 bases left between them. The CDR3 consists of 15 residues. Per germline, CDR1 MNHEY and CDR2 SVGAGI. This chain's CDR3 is CASSYSGGLGYGYTF. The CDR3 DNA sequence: TGTGCCAGCAGTTACTCGGGGGGGTTAGGCTATGGCTACACCTTC.

The CDR3 coding sequence is TGTGCCAGCTCACCTCAGGGAAATTTCGTCTACGAGCAGTACTTC. Translation: CASSPQGNFVYEQYF. The chain combines TRBV18 with TRBJ2-7, with D perhaps TRBD1 (5 bases). The ends were cut back, 3 bases at V and 3 bases at J, with 15 bases in the middle. The CDR3 consists of 15 residues. The germline V gene encodes CDR1 KGHSH and CDR2 LQKENI.

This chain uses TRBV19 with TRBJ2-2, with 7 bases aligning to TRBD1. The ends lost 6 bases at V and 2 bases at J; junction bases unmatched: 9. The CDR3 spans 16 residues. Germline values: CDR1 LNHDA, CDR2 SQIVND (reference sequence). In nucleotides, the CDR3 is TGTGCCAGTAGACCTCGGACAGGAGTAAACACCGGGGAGCTGTTTTTT. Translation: CASRPRTGVNTGELFF. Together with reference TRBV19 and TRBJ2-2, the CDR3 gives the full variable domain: DGGITQSPKYLFRKEGQNVTLSCEQNLNHDAMYWYRQDPGQGLRLIYYSQIVNDFQKGDIAEGYSVSREKKESFPLTVTSAQKNPTAFYLCASRPRTGVNTGELFFGEGSRLTVL.

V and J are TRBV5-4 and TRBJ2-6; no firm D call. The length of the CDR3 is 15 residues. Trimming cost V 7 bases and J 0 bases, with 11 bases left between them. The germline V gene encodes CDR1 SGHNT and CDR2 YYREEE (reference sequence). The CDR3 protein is CASQNYYSGANVLTF. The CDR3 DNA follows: TGTGCCAGCCAGAATTATTACTCTGGGGCCAACGTCCTGACTTTC.

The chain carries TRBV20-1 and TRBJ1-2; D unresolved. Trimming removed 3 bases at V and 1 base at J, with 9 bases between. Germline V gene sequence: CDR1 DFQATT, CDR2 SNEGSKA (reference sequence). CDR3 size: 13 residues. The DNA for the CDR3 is TGCAGTGCTAGTCCCCCGGGTAACTATGGCTACACCTTC. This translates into CSASPPGNYGYTF.

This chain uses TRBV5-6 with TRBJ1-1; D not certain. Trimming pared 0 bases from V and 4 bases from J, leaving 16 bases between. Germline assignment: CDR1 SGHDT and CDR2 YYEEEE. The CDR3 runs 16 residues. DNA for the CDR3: TGTGCCAGCAGCTTGGTAGGAGGAGGGTCCGGCACTGAAGCTTTCTTT. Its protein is CASSLVGGGSGTEAFF.

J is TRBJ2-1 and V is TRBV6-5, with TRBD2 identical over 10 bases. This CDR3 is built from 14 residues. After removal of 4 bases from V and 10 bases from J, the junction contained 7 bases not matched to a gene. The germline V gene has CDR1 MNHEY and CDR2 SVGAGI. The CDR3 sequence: CASSSLAGGGEQFF. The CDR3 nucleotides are TGTGCCAGCAGTTCGTTAGCGGGAGGAGGGGAGCAGTTCTTC.